This T cell receptor beta chain was recorded in a study of T and B cells in COVID-19 patients. Study-level information: Recovered patients mostly had mild to moderate COVID-19 managed as outpatients. Of some 19 active-infection patients, more than 9 were critically ill with mechanical ventilation or extracorporeal membrane oxygenation. Findings of the study overall: Active COVID-19 showed highly clonal TRB repertoires; recovery showed diversity and richness above healthy donors. In COVID-19 patients, T cell receptor beta variable and joining gene use was reportedly strongly skewed.

Blood genomic DNA input for TRB amplification was about 240-550 ng. For this clonotype: The antigen is undetermined.

After removal of 6 bases from V and 7 bases from J, the junction contained 16 bases not matched to a gene. The V gene's germline CDR1 is MNHEY and CDR2 SMNVEV (reference sequence). This CDR3 is built from 17 residues. BIOMED2 TRB-A/B primer pools were used in multiplex TRB PCR. One entry per CDR3 protein, called by TCRdb with MiXCR from the multiplex PCR reads. The sample has 20,000 to 30,000 distinct CDR3 sequences, about 30% seen once; the top ten hold 1.7%. The receptor was derived from a human donor who had recovered from COVID-19. The chain has TRBV27 and TRBJ1-5; 9 bases fit TRBD1. The sample was blood. CDR3 DNA: TGTGCCAGCAGCCCTTCTAGGGACAGGGTAGGGAGGCAGCCCCAGCATTTT. This sequence encodes CASSPSRDRVGRQPQHF.